The rows below give T cell receptor beta chains drawn from one sample of a study of blood T cell repertoires in COVID-19. Profiled with immunoSEQ multiplex PCR; TCRdb holds only in-frame clones, not every one. The table has approximately 260,000 clones, about 86% seen once; the top ten hold less than 4%. The source material was peripheral blood. The receptors were sampled from a man aged 18 to 30 with active or convalescent COVID-19. Both conserved end residues are part of each CDR3. The D gene is left open where the match is weak. Clone size is stated in some rows and not others, as once, few, many or a class when expanded.

J gene: TRBJ2-5; D gene: TRBD1; clone size: .; V gene: TRBV6-5; CDR3 protein: CASKGAGETQYF; CDR3 DNA: TGTGCCAGCAAGGGGGCTGGTGAGACCCAGTACTTC
J gene: TRBJ2-5; D gene: TRBD2; clone size: .; V gene: TRBV5-6; CDR3 protein: CASSPGTSGRALETQYF; CDR3 DNA: TGTGCCAGCAGCCCCGGGACTAGCGGGAGGGCTTTGGAGACCCAGTACTTC
J gene: TRBJ2-1; D gene: .; clone size: .; V gene: TRBV5-1; CDR3 protein: CASSPLSTWESGNEQFF; CDR3 DNA: TGCGCCAGCAGCCCGCTATCAACCTGGGAGAGTGGGAATGAGCAGTTCTTC
J gene: TRBJ2-1; D gene: TRBD1; clone size: .; V gene: TRBV19; CDR3 protein: CASSLDPDRGAPYNEQFF; CDR3 DNA: TGTGCCAGTAGTCTAGACCCGGACAGGGGCGCCCCCTACAATGAGCAGTTCTTC
J gene: TRBJ1-2; D gene: TRBD1; clone size: .; V gene: TRBV7-9; CDR3 protein: CASSVTGDGYTF; CDR3 DNA: TGTGCCAGCAGCGTCACAGGGGATGGCTACACCTTC
J gene: TRBJ2-7; D gene: .; clone size: .; V gene: TRBV5-6; CDR3 protein: CASSSVASGRTYEQYF; CDR3 DNA: TGTGCCAGCAGCTCCGTCGCCTCAGGGAGGACCTACGAGCAGTACTTC
J gene: TRBJ1-4; D gene: TRBD1; clone size: .; V gene: TRBV18; CDR3 protein: CASSPLAGGNEKLFF; CDR3 DNA: TGTGCCAGCTCACCTCTCGCAGGGGGTAATGAAAAACTGTTTTTT
J gene: TRBJ2-1; D gene: .; clone size: .; V gene: TRBV24-1; CDR3 protein: CATSDAGAEEQFF; CDR3 DNA: TGTGCCACCAGTGATGCAGGGGCAGAGGAGCAGTTCTTC
J gene: TRBJ2-7; D gene: .; clone size: .; V gene: TRBV30; CDR3 protein: CAWSPRSGLSNEQYF; CDR3 DNA: TGTGCCTGGAGTCCGCGTTCAGGGTTAAGCAACGAGCAGTACTTC
J gene: TRBJ2-7; D gene: TRBD1; clone size: .; V gene: TRBV6-5; CDR3 protein: CASSYSGQGGYEQYF; CDR3 DNA: TGTGCCAGCAGTTACTCGGGACAGGGGGGTTACGAGCAGTACTTC
J gene: TRBJ2-3; D gene: TRBD1; clone size: .; V gene: TRBV7-2; CDR3 protein: CASSLGQGTTDTQYF; CDR3 DNA: TGTGCCAGCAGCCTCGGACAGGGGACGACAGATACGCAGTATTTT
J gene: TRBJ2-2; D gene: .; clone size: .; V gene: TRBV27; CDR3 protein: CASSLGGGTGELFF; CDR3 DNA: TGTGCCAGCAGTTTAGGCGGTGGCACCGGGGAGCTGTTTTTT
J gene: TRBJ2-7; D gene: .; clone size: .; V gene: TRBV5-6; CDR3 protein: CASSSSYEQYF; CDR3 DNA: TGTGCCAGCAGCTCATCATACGAGCAGTACTTC
J gene: TRBJ2-7; D gene: TRBD1; clone size: .; V gene: TRBV11-2; CDR3 protein: CASSPISRARRDRSYEQYF; CDR3 DNA: TGTGCCAGCAGCCCGATTTCCCGCGCTCGTCGGGACAGATCCTACGAGCAGTACTTC
J gene: TRBJ2-1; D gene: .; clone size: .; V gene: TRBV5-1; CDR3 protein: CASSLEQVFNEQFF; CDR3 DNA: TGCGCCAGCAGCTTGGAACAGGTATTCAATGAGCAGTTCTTC
J gene: TRBJ2-2; D gene: .; clone size: .; V gene: TRBV9; CDR3 protein: CASNVAGAGELFF; CDR3 DNA: TGTGCCAGCAACGTTGCGGGCGCCGGGGAGCTGTTTTTT
J gene: TRBJ1-4; D gene: TRBD1; clone size: once; V gene: TRBV28; CDR3 protein: CASSPGQEWGKLFF; CDR3 DNA: TGTGCCAGCAGTCCGGGACAGGAGTGGGGAAAACTGTTTTTT
J gene: TRBJ2-5; D gene: TRBD2; clone size: .; V gene: TRBV4-2; CDR3 protein: CASSFPSGGAEETQYF; CDR3 DNA: TGTGCCAGCAGTTTCCCTAGCGGGGGGGCCGAAGAGACCCAGTACTTC
J gene: TRBJ2-5; D gene: TRBD2; clone size: .; V gene: TRBV3-1/TRBV3-2; CDR3 protein: CASSSLGEGETQYF; CDR3 DNA: TGTGCCAGCAGCTCATTGGGGGAGGGGGAGACCCAGTACTTC
J gene: TRBJ1-3; D gene: .; clone size: .; V gene: TRBV2; CDR3 protein: CASRQNSGNTIYF; CDR3 DNA: TGTGCCAGCCGACAGAACTCTGGAAACACCATATATTTT
J gene: TRBJ2-7; D gene: .; clone size: .; V gene: TRBV5-1; CDR3 protein: CASSPSWGWEQYF; CDR3 DNA: TGCGCCAGCAGCCCCTCGTGGGGCTGGGAGCAGTACTTC
J gene: TRBJ1-1; D gene: .; clone size: .; V gene: TRBV9; CDR3 protein: CASSGSIAGPDAFF; CDR3 DNA: TGTGCCAGCAGCGGATCCATCGCAGGCCCCGATGCTTTCTTT
J gene: TRBJ2-5; D gene: .; clone size: once; V gene: TRBV5-1; CDR3 protein: CASSLGLQETQYF; CDR3 DNA: TGCGCCAGCAGCTTGGGACTACAAGAGACCCAGTACTTC
J gene: TRBJ2-3; D gene: TRBD2; clone size: .; V gene: TRBV6-5; CDR3 protein: CASKGAGGVADTQYF; CDR3 DNA: TGTGCCAGCAAAGGCGCGGGAGGAGTCGCAGATACGCAGTATTTT
J gene: TRBJ2-1; D gene: TRBD2; clone size: .; V gene: TRBV30; CDR3 protein: CAWTSGTGVNEQFF; CDR3 DNA: TGTGCCTGGACAAGCGGGACTGGGGTCAATGAGCAGTTCTTC
J gene: TRBJ2-4; D gene: .; clone size: .; V gene: TRBV19; CDR3 protein: CASSIPGAKNIQYF; CDR3 DNA: TGTGCCAGTAGTATACCAGGGGCCAAAAACATTCAGTACTTC
J gene: TRBJ1-6; D gene: TRBD1; clone size: .; V gene: TRBV6-5; CDR3 protein: CASRQGDSPLHF; CDR3 DNA: TGTGCCAGCAGGCAGGGGGATTCACCCCTCCACTTT
J gene: TRBJ2-7; D gene: .; clone size: .; V gene: TRBV25-1; CDR3 protein: CASSEYSTGAYEQYF; CDR3 DNA: TGTGCCAGCAGTGAATATTCGACGGGGGCCTACGAGCAGTACTTC
J gene: TRBJ1-4; D gene: TRBD1; clone size: .; V gene: TRBV30; CDR3 protein: CAWALSDRAGKLFF; CDR3 DNA: TGTGCCTGGGCTTTATCGGACAGGGCCGGAAAACTGTTTTTT
J gene: TRBJ1-1; D gene: TRBD1; clone size: .; V gene: TRBV6-5; CDR3 protein: CATGRAGGARTEAFF; CDR3 DNA: TGTGCCACTGGGAGGGCAGGGGGCGCAAGAACTGAAGCTTTCTTT
J gene: TRBJ2-1; D gene: .; clone size: .; V gene: TRBV12-3/TRBV12-4; CDR3 protein: CASSLVGGPQFF; CDR3 DNA: TGTGCCAGCAGTTTAGTGGGGGGGCCGCAGTTCTTC
J gene: TRBJ1-1; D gene: .; clone size: .; V gene: TRBV2; CDR3 protein: CASSVAERTEAFF; CDR3 DNA: TGTGCCAGCAGTGTTGCCGAGCGGACTGAAGCTTTCTTT
J gene: TRBJ2-1; D gene: TRBD2; clone size: .; V gene: TRBV9; CDR3 protein: CASSPSLAGEFDNEQFF; CDR3 DNA: TGTGCCAGCAGCCCAAGCCTAGCGGGAGAATTTGACAATGAGCAGTTCTTC
J gene: TRBJ1-1; D gene: .; clone size: .; V gene: TRBV18; CDR3 protein: CASSPTDSHTEAFF; CDR3 DNA: TGTGCCAGCTCACCCACGGACAGCCACACTGAAGCTTTCTTT
J gene: TRBJ2-7; D gene: TRBD1; clone size: .; V gene: TRBV11-3; CDR3 protein: CASSLRQGSYEQYF; CDR3 DNA: TGTGCCAGCAGCCTAAGACAGGGTTCCTACGAGCAGTACTTC
J gene: TRBJ2-2; D gene: .; clone size: .; V gene: TRBV5-1; CDR3 protein: CASGAGGYTGELFF; CDR3 DNA: TGCGCCAGCGGCGCAGGAGGGTACACCGGGGAGCTGTTTTTT
J gene: TRBJ1-2; D gene: .; clone size: .; V gene: TRBV5-6; CDR3 protein: CASRLTLTPINYGYTF; CDR3 DNA: TGTGCCAGCAGACTTACCCTGACACCCATAAACTATGGCTACACCTTC
J gene: TRBJ1-3; D gene: TRBD1; clone size: .; V gene: TRBV29-1; CDR3 protein: CSAEGGQGALF; CDR3 DNA: TGCAGCGCGGAAGGCGGACAGGGGGCCCTTTTT
J gene: TRBJ2-7; D gene: .; clone size: .; V gene: TRBV5-1; CDR3 protein: CASSSSYEQYF; CDR3 DNA: TGCGCCAGCAGCTCGTCCTACGAGCAGTACTTC
J gene: TRBJ2-5; D gene: TRBD1; clone size: .; V gene: TRBV30; CDR3 protein: CAWSVQGGETQYF; CDR3 DNA: TGTGCCTGGAGTGTACAGGGGGGAGAGACCCAGTACTTC
J gene: TRBJ1-5; D gene: .; clone size: few; V gene: TRBV27; CDR3 protein: CASSPQGRRQPQHF; CDR3 DNA: TGTGCCAGCAGTCCCCAGGGTAGGCGACAGCCCCAGCATTTT